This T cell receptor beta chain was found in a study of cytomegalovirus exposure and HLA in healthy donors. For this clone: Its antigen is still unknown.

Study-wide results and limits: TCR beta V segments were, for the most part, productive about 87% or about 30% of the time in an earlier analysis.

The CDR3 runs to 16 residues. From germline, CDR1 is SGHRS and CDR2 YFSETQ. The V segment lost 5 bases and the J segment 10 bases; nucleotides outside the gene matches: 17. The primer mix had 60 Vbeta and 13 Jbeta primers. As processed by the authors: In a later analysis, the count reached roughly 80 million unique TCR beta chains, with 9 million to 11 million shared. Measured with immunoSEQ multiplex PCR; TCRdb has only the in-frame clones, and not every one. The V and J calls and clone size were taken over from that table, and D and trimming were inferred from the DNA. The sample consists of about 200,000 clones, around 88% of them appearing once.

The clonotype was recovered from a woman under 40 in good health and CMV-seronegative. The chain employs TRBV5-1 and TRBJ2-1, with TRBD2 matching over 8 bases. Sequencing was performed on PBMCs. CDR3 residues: CASRKNSGTTSYEQFF. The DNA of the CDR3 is TGCGCCAGCAGAAAAAATAGCGGGACCACATCATACGAGCAGTTCTTC.